This T cell receptor beta chain is drawn from a study of cytomegalovirus exposure and HLA in healthy donors. Study-level points and caveats: An analysis was carried out later, and it reportedly showed fewer N-insertions in an Asian-associated ancestry cluster than the roughly 670-donor mean. In an earlier analysis, about 87% or about 30%: the productive usage of most TCR beta V segments.

This clone was seen just once. As yet, its antigen is unknown. This CDR3 contains 12 residues. The V end was cut by 7 bases, the J end by 7 bases, with 14 bases between. Per germline, CDR1 SEHNR and CDR2 FQNEAQ (reference sequence). Primers included in the PCR were 60 Vbeta and 13 Jbeta primers. Generated by immunoSEQ multiplex PCR, the TCRdb table keeps only in-frame clones and is missing some. The table lists around 130,000 clones, about three quarters of them singletons. The chain joins TRBV7-9 to TRBJ2-7, with D uncertain. Sequenced input: PBMCs. This receptor was obtained from a human donor in good health. This CDR3 reads CASTSPFGEQYF. DNA of the CDR3: TGTGCCAGCACCTCACCGTTCGGGGAGCAGTACTTC.